This T cell receptor beta chain stems from a study of blood T cells in healthy people across ages. Points from the study as a whole: Age brought a roughly linear fall in TCR beta diversity measured per million T cells.

It was with a sample-barcoded 5' primer and a J-beta primer mix that a second PCR of roughly 7 to 12 cycles was run. Each CDR3 protein is one row after TCRdb ran MiXCR on the 5' RACE reads. The sample yields some 750,000 distinct CDR3 sequences, about 24% seen once. V dropped 0 bases and J dropped 4; count of bases not matched to a gene: 5. The CDR3 is 16 amino acids. CDR1 MGHRA and CDR2 YSYEKL come from the germline V gene. This clonotype was detected a few times. Its specificity is not known. The V and J genes are TRBV4-1 and TRBJ2-7; 11 bases agree with TRBD1. The TCR sequence derives from a man in his 70s in good health. The sequencing input was blood. The CDR3 DNA sequence: TGCGCCAGCAGCCAAGATTGGGGGACAGGGGGGTACGAGCAGTACTTC. Its protein product is CASSQDWGTGGYEQYF.